This entry features one TCR beta chain sequence. The specificity of this receptor is unknown. No base quality information exists; no much larger clone differs at one position. The sample belongs to a study of cytomegalovirus exposure and HLA in healthy donors (dated by TCRdb to 2016 to 2017). With respect to the entire study: An earlier analysis of some 500 of the donors reported roughly 300 Gb of sequence data and 100 million to 130 million unique TCR beta sequences from roughly 200 million T cells. An early release that covered roughly 600 HLA-typed donors contained about 300 gigabases of sequencing data and tens of millions of unique TCR sequences. Among the roughly 400 genotyped donors, approximately 77% belonged to the genetic ancestry cluster associated with self-reported Caucasian donors. The study was designed to test whether signatures of past pathogen exposure could be identified by cataloging public T cell receptors. The study profiled the T cell repertoires of 666 subjects by immunosequencing and related them to cytomegalovirus serostatus. A separate validation cohort of 100 to 150 different subjects was used in addition to the roughly 720-subject first cohort. The study combined high-throughput TCR immunosequencing, statistical association of individual TCRs with disease status, and machine learning to predict cytomegalovirus infection status. In a later analysis, previously published TCR beta repertoires from about 670 donors were re-analyzed and high-resolution HLA genotyping was added so that TCR occurrence patterns could be studied. The later analysis used no new phenotypic data to find candidate immune exposures, relying instead on TCR beta sequences and their occurrence across donors. An earlier analysis of nearly 600 of the donors applied high-throughput TCR beta sequencing to assess whether each TCR beta V gene segment acted as functional or pseudogenic. Donor age, sex, ethnicity and CMV serostatus were compiled together with the repertoire data. A later genetic analysis used genome-wide SNP genotypes for about three fifths of the 666 donors, treating that subset as a discovery cohort. All discovery cohort repertoires had been generated on a single sequencing platform. HLA typing covered class I and class II loci at four-digit resolution. The number of typed donors differed by locus: about 620-640 for A, B, C, DRB1 and DQB1; some 540 for DQA1; 606 for DPA1; and roughly 450 for DPB1. Five DR-DQ haplotypes were handled as single units for association and clustering, since linkage in the cohort was strong. Across roughly 420 genotyped donors of the cohort, an average of roughly 230,000 unique TCR beta nucleotide sequences per donor were sequenced, and 15% to 20% of those sequences were non-productive. Points the paper makes about the study in general: Linkage disequilibrium might explain the correlated functional status among segregating V segments, but an unknown experimental factor could not be excluded. In a later analysis, several top co-occurrence clusters were reported to appear linked to parvovirus B19, influenza, CMV and Epstein-Barr virus. Most CMV-associated TCR beta chains appeared to be HLA-restricted in a later analysis, and the HLA associations seemed to be driven largely by CMV exposure. A later analysis found that TCR association rates varied across HLA loci, with DRB1 alleles showing the most associated TCRs and HLA-C alleles the fewest. Compared with equally common non-associated chains, HLA-associated TCR beta chains in a later analysis were more clonally expanded and had lower generation probabilities. According to the authors, the approach could potentially be generalized to other disease states and immunological phenotypes. While some public TCRs were present in many individuals, most TCR sequences turned up only very rarely across donors. A further reported finding was that TCR beta sequences accurately predicted the HLA-A and HLA-B alleles for most subjects in the first cohort. In this cohort, only TCR beta chains were sequenced, and detectable features were limited by the absence of alpha or paired-chain data. In the study, about 150 TCR beta chains were listed as associated with cytomegalovirus. The earlier analysis of approximately 540 of the donors excluded some 16 rarely observed V segments, including chromosome 9 orphons, because counts were too low. Specific HLA alleles were associated with 15,000 to 20,000 TCR beta sequences at a false discovery rate of 0.05 in a later analysis. Because HLA typing was missing for some donors at each locus, association tests included only the typed subset. A later genetic analysis associated a missense DCLRE1C variant with V-gene and J-gene trimming of TCR beta chains, and an independent cohort replicated the association. Compared with the roughly 600-donor mean, donors in an Asian-associated ancestry cluster had fewer N-insertions in productive TCRs, according to a later genetic analysis. The classifier was reported to diagnose cytomegalovirus status with high specificity and sensitivity in both the original and validation cohorts. A cluster of highly shared sequence variants was judged likely to be a technical artifact of the sequencing pipeline. For the cohort, immune exposure information was limited to CMV serostatus. A few of the identified cytomegalovirus-associated TCR beta chains were confirmed in vitro to be specific for cytomegalovirus antigens. When HLA alleles, especially DR and DQ, strongly co-occurred, TCR associations were difficult to assign to individual alleles. Presence/absence analyses assumed roughly uniform sequencing depth across donors, an assumption that may not hold. In an earlier analysis of under 600 of the donors, most TCR beta V segments were observed in productive rearrangements about 87% or about 30% of the time, broadly matching IMGT annotations.

Library generation was performed with the immunoSEQ multiplex PCR assay. The multiplex PCR relied on a mix of 60 forward primers for TCR Vbeta segments and 13 reverse primers for TCR Jbeta segments. The CDR3 region of rearranged TCR beta genes was amplified from genomic DNA by a multiplex PCR assay. On the Illumina HiSeq System, the amplified TCR beta libraries were sequenced as 87-base-pair reads. Regarding the original processing steps: A later analysis counted tens of millions of unique TCR beta chains across the 640 or so repertoires, and around 9.9 million of these chains were shared by at least two donors. Raw reads were error-corrected and collapsed into unique sequences with a nearest-neighbor algorithm that merged closely related sequences to remove PCR and sequencing errors. To assign V, D and J gene segments, CDR3 sequences were aligned to IMGT reference sequences. Each retained sequence needed at least a six-nucleotide match to both a V gene segment and a J gene segment. A rearrangement was called productive if the CDR3 had no stop codons and remained in frame with V and J, and every other rearrangement was called non-productive. Following IMGT convention, CDR3 was defined as the stretch from the second conserved V-encoded cysteine to the conserved J-encoded phenylalanine. The earlier analysis of 450 to 750 of the donors excluded any sequence lacking an unambiguous match to a single V gene segment. In an earlier analysis of around 600 of the donors, V segments were called functional above 56.7% productive rearrangements and were called segregating when the between-donor standard deviation exceeded 5%. To diagnose cytomegalovirus status from the catalog of TCR beta chain sequences, a statistical classification framework was built. In a later analysis, TCR nucleotide sequences were compared against IMGT/GENE-DB human TR gene sequences so that V and J genes could be assigned. Using the TCRdist pipeline, a later analysis assigned CDR3 sequences along with most-parsimonious VDJ recombination scenarios. A later analysis defined each TCR beta chain by its CDR3 amino acid sequence plus V-gene family, and excluded reads lacking a unique V-gene family. A later analysis removed over 500 highly shared, low-generation-probability nucleotide sequences to deal with suspected cross-contamination and a sequencing artifact. A later analysis calculated a clonal expansion index for each public chain from normalized within-repertoire ranks of inferred template counts. In a later analysis, generation probabilities were computed with a VDJ recombination model fitted to out-of-frame rearrangements, and the resulting probabilities were checked against IGoR. In a later analysis, TCR-TCR, TCR-HLA and TCR-CMV co-occurrence was scored with hypergeometric tests, and a repertoire-size bias correction was applied to TCR pairs. To estimate false discovery rates, a later analysis permuted the HLA or CMV assignments 20 times. In a later analysis, co-occurring TCRs were grouped using DBSCAN, with TCRdist sequence similarity added in when clustering inside HLA-allele-positive subsets. Co-occurrence clustering excluded repertoires with fewer than 30,000 or more than 120,000 public chains, plus five with anomalous nucleotide sharing. TCRdb mirrors the immuneACCESS table, restricted to in-frame sequences. Some clones are absent from its copies; in checked studies, under half trace to an unresolved V gene, and the reason for the others is unknown. D and trimming were read from the DNA, whereas the V and J calls and clone size are those reported in that table. Counted in this sample were roughly 80,000 clones; roughly 83% of them appeared once. Roughly 2.3% of the sample goes to the ten largest clones.

The cohort comprised around 700 healthy bone marrow donors. At the time of sampling, all cohort members were nominally healthy, though unrecorded immune exposures were likely present. The donor was CMV seronegative and belonged to the group of several hundred seronegative cohort members. Every donor gave a peripheral blood sample, and the peripheral blood mononuclear cells from that sample were used for TCR beta sequencing. The Qiagen DNeasy Blood Extraction Kit was used to extract genomic DNA from the blood cell samples. The TCR comes from a woman aged 50 to 60 in good health and CMV-seronegative. The specimen was PBMCs.

The DNA sequence reads TGTGCCAGCAGCGCTGGACAGATCACAGATACGCAGTATTTT. This sequence encodes CASSAGQITDTQYF. The chain is made from TRBV5-4 and TRBJ2-3, with a weak D call of TRBD1 (6 bases match). V is reduced by 4 bases and J by 2 bases, leaving a spacing of 11 bases between them. The CDR3 runs 14 residues from the cysteine to the phenylalanine. Only the CDR3 part of the read is kept: 42 bases, read in frame from the first base. The germline V gene (reference sequence) gives CDR1 as SGHNT and CDR2 as YYREEE.